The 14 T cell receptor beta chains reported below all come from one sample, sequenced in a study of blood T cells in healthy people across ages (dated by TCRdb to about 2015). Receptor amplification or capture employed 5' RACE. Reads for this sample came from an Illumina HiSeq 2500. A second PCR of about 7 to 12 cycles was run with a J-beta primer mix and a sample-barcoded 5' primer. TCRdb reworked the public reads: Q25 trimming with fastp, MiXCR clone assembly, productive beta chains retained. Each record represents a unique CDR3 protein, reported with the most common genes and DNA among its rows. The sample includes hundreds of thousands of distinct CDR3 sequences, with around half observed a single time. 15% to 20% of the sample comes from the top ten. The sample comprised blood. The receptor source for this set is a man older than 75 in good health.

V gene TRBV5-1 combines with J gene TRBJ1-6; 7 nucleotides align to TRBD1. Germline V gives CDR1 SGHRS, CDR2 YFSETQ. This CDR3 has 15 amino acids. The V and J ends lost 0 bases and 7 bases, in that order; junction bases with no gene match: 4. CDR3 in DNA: TGCGCCAGCAGCTTGGAAGGGGGCTTCAATTCACCCCTCCACTTT. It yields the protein CASSLEGGFNSPLHF.

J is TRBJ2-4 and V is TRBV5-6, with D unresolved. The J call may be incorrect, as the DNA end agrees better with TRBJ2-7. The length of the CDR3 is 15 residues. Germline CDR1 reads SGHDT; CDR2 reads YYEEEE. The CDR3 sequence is CASSLAQAYSYEQYF. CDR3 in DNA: TGTGCCAGCAGCTTAGCGCAGGCCTACTCCTACGAGCAGTACTTC.

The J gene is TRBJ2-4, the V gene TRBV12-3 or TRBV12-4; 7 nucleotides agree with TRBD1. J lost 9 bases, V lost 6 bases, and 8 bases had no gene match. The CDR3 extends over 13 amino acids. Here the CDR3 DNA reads TGTGCCAGCAGAGTGACAGGGAATGGCATTCAGTACTTC. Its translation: CASRVTGNGIQYF.

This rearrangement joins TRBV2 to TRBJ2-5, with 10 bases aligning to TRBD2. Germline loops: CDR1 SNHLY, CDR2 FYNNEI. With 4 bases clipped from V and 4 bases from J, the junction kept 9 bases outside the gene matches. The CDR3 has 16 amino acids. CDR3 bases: TGTGCCAGCAGTGGGCCAGCGGGAGGGTCAGGAGAGACCCAGTACTTC. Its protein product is CASSGPAGGSGETQYF.

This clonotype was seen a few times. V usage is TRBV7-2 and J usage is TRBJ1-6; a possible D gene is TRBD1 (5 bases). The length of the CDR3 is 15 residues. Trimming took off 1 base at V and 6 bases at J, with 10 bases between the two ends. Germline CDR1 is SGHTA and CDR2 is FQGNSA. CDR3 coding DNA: TGTGCCAGCAGCTTAGAGAGAAGGGGTAATTCACCCCTCCACTTT. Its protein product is CASSLERRGNSPLHF.

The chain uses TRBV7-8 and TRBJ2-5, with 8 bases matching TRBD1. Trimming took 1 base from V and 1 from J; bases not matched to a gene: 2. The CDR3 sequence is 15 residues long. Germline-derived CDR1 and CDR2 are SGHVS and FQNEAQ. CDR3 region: CASSLEDRVQETQYF. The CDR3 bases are TGTGCCAGCAGCTTAGAGGACAGGGTCCAAGAGACCCAGTACTTC.

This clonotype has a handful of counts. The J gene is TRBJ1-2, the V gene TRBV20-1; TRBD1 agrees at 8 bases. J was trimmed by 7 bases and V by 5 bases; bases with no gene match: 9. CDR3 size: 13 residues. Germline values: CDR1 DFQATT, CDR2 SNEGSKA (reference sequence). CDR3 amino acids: CSARQGLSGGYTF. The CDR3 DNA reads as TGCAGTGCTCGACAGGGGCTTTCGGGTGGCTACACCTTC.

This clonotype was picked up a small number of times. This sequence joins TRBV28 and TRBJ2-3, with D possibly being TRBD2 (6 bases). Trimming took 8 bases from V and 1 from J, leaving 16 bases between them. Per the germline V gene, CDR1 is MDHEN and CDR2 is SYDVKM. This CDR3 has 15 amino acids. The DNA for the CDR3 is TGTGCCAGCCGGGGGAAGGCCAGGGGCACAGATACGCAGTATTTT. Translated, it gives CASRGKARGTDTQYF.

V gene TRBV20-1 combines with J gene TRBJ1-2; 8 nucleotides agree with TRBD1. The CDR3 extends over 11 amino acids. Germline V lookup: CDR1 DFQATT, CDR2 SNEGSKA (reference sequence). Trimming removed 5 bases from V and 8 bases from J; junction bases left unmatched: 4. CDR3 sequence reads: CSAPRGPGYTF. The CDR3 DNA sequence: TGCAGTGCTCCCAGGGGGCCCGGCTACACCTTC.

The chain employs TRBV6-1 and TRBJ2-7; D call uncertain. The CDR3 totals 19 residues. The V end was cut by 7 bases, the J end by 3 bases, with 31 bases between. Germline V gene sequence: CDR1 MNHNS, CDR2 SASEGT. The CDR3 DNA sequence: TGTGCCAGCACCCATTATTTCTCAACGGACCAACTGTCGTTCTACGAGCAGTACTTC. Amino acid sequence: CASTHYFSTDQLSFYEQYF.

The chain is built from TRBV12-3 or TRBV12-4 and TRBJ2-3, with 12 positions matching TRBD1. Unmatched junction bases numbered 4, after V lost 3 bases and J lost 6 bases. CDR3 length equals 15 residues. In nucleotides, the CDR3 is TGTGCCAGCAGTTTTGGGACAGGGGGCTCCGATACGCAGTATTTT. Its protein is CASSFGTGGSDTQYF.

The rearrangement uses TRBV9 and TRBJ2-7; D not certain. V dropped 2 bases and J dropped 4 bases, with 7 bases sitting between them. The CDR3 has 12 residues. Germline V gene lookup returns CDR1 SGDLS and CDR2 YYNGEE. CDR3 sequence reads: CASSVDEYEQYF. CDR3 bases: TGTGCCAGCAGCGTGGACGAATACGAGCAGTACTTC.

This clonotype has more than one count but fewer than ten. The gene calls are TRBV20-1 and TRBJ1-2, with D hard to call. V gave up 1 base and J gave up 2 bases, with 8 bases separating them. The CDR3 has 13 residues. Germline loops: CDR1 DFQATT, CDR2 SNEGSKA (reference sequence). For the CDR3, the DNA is TGCAGTGCTAGAGTGGGAGAAAACTATGGCTACACCTTC. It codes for CSARVGENYGYTF.

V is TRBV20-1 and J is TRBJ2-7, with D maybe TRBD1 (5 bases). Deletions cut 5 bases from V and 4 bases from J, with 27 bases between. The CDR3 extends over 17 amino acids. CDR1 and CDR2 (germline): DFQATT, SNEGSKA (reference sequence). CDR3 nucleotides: TGCAGTGCTCGAATATTGAGAAACGTGACAGCTATATACGAGCAGTACTTC. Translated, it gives CSARILRNVTAIYEQYF.